These T cell receptor beta chains were read from a single sample in a study of radiation and T cells in renal cell carcinoma. Repertoires were generated with immunoSEQ multiplex PCR, while TCRdb's copy carries only in-frame clones and drops some. The data hold about 130,000 clones, with 88% observed a single time. The sample was blood, taken from a patient whose treatment included radiotherapy and nephrectomy. These receptors were obtained from a woman in her 70s with renal cell carcinoma. The CDR3 runs from the conserved cysteine through the conserved F or W. The D gene is left open where the match is weak. Clone sizes are given selectively: once, few, many, or a class where the clone is expanded.

size: -; D: -; V: TRBV7-9; J: TRBJ2-1; CDR3: CASGRGNEQFF
size: -; D: TRBD2; V: TRBV14; J: TRBJ2-2; CDR3: CASSPRLAPNTGELFF
size: -; D: TRBD1; V: TRBV30; J: TRBJ1-2; CDR3: CAWSVTGLNYGYTF
size: -; D: TRBD1; V: TRBV7-4; J: TRBJ1-5; CDR3: CASSLVTGVANQPQHF
size: -; D: -; V: TRBV7-9; J: TRBJ2-5; CDR3: CASSLGYGETQYF
size: -; D: -; V: TRBV7-9; J: TRBJ2-2; CDR3: CASSPPWRQNTGELFF
size: -; D: TRBD2; V: TRBV7-2; J: TRBJ2-1; CDR3: CAGTGGVPNNEQFF
size: -; D: -; V: TRBV7-6; J: TRBJ2-1; CDR3: CASSYKDQTYNNEQFF
size: -; D: TRBD1; V: TRBV7-8; J: TRBJ1-2; CDR3: CASGPPGQGSPRAYGYTF
size: -; D: TRBD1; V: TRBV18; J: TRBJ1-6; CDR3: CASSAPRDRDSPLHF
size: -; D: TRBD2; V: TRBV30; J: TRBJ2-3; CDR3: CAWGLAVSTDTQYF
size: -; D: TRBD1; V: TRBV7-9; J: TRBJ2-7; CDR3: CASSSGTGAYEQYF
size: -; D: -; V: TRBV6-6; J: TRBJ2-7; CDR3: CASSTGRPSSYEQYF
size: -; D: -; V: TRBV6-5; J: TRBJ1-1; CDR3: CASSPWGGRTEAFF
size: -; D: -; V: TRBV2; J: TRBJ1-4; CDR3: CASSPSNEKLFF
size: -; D: -; V: TRBV4-2; J: TRBJ2-4; CDR3: CASSQEGWSSNGNIQYF
size: -; D: TRBD2; V: TRBV2; J: TRBJ2-3; CDR3: CASSAGLAGDNTQYF
size: -; D: -; V: TRBV7-3; J: TRBJ2-1; CDR3: CASSPRGAFNEQFF
size: -; D: TRBD2; V: TRBV6-6; J: TRBJ2-1; CDR3: CASSQRGGGNEQFF
size: -; D: -; V: TRBV6-5; J: TRBJ1-1; CDR3: CASSYNSAGRLEAFF
size: -; D: TRBD1; V: TRBV19; J: TRBJ1-4; CDR3: CASSHRQGVNEKLFF
size: once; D: -; V: TRBV27; J: TRBJ2-2; CDR3: CASSPPNTGELFF
size: -; D: -; V: TRBV5-1; J: TRBJ2-7; CDR3: CASSLVGRGYYEQYF
size: -; D: -; V: TRBV13; J: TRBJ2-7; CDR3: CASSFGKSSYEQYF
size: -; D: -; V: TRBV5-1; J: TRBJ1-4; CDR3: CASSFAREVVTNEKLFF
size: -; D: TRBD1; V: TRBV5-1; J: TRBJ1-2; CDR3: CASSLTKTGIYGYTF
size: few; D: -; V: TRBV18; J: TRBJ2-1; CDR3: CASSPGGDEQFF
size: -; D: TRBD1; V: TRBV7-3; J: TRBJ2-7; CDR3: CAQIEDREVYEQYF
size: -; D: -; V: TRBV5-1; J: TRBJ1-2; CDR3: CASSPSAGSYGYTF
size: -; D: TRBD1; V: TRBV11-3; J: TRBJ1-1; CDR3: CASSLGQKAFF
size: -; D: TRBD1; V: TRBV6-4; J: TRBJ1-5; CDR3: CASSGDSDSNQPQHF
size: -; D: TRBD2; V: TRBV7-9; J: TRBJ2-3; CDR3: CASSVGGAADTQYF
size: -; D: -; V: TRBV30; J: TRBJ1-5; CDR3: CAWSVLGGDGPQHF
size: -; D: -; V: TRBV7-2; J: TRBJ1-3; CDR3: CASSSPGTPGHTIYF
size: once; D: -; V: TRBV7-8; J: TRBJ2-3; CDR3: CASSFGQGSSSTDTQYF